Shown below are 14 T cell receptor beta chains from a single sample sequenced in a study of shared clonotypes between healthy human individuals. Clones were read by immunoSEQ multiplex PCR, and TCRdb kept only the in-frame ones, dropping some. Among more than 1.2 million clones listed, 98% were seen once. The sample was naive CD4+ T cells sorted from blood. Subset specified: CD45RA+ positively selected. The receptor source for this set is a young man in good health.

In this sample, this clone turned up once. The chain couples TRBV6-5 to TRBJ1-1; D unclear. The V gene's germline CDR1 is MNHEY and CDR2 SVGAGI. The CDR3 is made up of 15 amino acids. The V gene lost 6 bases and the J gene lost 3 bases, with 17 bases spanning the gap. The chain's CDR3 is CASRLTFSGDTEAFF. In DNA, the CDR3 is TGTGCCAGCAGATTAACCTTCTCGGGTGACACTGAAGCTTTCTTT.

CDR3 in DNA: TGCAGCGCCCAGAAACGAGACAGGGGCACTGAAGCTTTCTTT. Its translation is CSAQKRDRGTEAFF. The chain has TRBV29-1 and TRBJ1-1, with 8 nucleotides matching TRBD1. The V segment lost 7 bases and the J segment 4 bases; nucleotides outside the gene matches: 11. The germline CDR1 and CDR2 sequences are SQVTM and ANQGSEA. The CDR3 extends over 14 amino acids.

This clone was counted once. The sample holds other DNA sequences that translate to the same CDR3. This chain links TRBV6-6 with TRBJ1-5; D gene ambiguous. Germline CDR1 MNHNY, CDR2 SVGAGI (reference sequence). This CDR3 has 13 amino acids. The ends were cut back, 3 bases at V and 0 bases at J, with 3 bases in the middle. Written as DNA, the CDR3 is TGTGCCAGCAGTTATGGTAGCAATCAGCCCCAGCATTTT. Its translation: CASSYGSNQPQHF.

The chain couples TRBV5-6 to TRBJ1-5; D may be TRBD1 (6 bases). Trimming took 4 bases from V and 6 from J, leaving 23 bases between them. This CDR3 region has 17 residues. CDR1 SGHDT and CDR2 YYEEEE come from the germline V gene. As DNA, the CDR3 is TGTGCCAGCAGCCGAAGTTTATTTCAGGGGAAGGGTCAGCCCCAGCATTTT. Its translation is CASSRSLFQGKGQPQHF.

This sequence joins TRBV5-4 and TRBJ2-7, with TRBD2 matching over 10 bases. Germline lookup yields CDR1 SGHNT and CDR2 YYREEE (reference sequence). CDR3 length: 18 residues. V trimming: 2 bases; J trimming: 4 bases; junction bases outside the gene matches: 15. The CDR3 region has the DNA TGTGCCAGCAGCTTAAACGGACTAGCGGTTACCGCCTTTTACGAGCAGTACTTC. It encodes CASSLNGLAVTAFYEQYF.

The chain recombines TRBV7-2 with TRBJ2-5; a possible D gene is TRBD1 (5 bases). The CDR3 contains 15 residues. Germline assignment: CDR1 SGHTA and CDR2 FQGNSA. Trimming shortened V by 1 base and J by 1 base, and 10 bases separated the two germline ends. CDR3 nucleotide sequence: TGTGCCAGCAGCTTAGGAATGCAGGGCCAAGAGACCCAGTACTTC. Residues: CASSLGMQGQETQYF. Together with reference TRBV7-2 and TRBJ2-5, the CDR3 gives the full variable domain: GAGVSQSPSNKVTEKGKDVELRCDPISGHTALYWYRQSLGQGLEFLIYFQGNSAPDKSGLPSDRFSAERTGGSVSTLTIQRTQQEDSAVYLCASSLGMQGQETQYFGPGTRLLVL.

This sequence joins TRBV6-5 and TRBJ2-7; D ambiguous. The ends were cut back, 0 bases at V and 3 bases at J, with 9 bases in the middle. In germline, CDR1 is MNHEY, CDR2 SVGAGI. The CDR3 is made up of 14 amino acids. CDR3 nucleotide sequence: TGTGCCAGCAGTTACTCGAACGATTTCTACGAGCAGTACTTC. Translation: CASSYSNDFYEQYF.

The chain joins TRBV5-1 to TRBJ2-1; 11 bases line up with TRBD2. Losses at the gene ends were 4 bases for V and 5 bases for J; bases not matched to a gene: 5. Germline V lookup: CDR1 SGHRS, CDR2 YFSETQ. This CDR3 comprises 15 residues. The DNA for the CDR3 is TGCGCCAGCAGCCGTAGCGGGAGGGAGAACAATGAGCAGTTCTTC. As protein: CASSRSGRENNEQFF.

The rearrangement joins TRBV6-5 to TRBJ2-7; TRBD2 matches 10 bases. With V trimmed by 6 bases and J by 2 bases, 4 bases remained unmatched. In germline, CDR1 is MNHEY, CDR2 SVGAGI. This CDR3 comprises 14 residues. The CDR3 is CASRPLAGAYEQYF. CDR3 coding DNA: TGTGCCAGCAGACCCCTAGCGGGAGCCTACGAGCAGTACTTC.

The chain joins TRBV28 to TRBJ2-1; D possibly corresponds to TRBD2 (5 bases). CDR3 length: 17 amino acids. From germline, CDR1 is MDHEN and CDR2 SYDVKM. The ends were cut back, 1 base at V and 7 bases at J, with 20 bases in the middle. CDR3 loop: CASSLLSGLLGNNEQFF. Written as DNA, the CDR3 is TGTGCCAGCAGTTTATTATCCGGCCTACTAGGTAATAATGAGCAGTTCTTC.

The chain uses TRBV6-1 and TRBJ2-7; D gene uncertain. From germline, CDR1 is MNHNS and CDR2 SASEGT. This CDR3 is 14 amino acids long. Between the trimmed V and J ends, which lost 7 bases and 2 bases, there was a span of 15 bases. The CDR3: CASKVWGITYEQYF. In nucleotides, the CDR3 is TGTGCCAGCAAAGTATGGGGAATAACCTACGAGCAGTACTTC.

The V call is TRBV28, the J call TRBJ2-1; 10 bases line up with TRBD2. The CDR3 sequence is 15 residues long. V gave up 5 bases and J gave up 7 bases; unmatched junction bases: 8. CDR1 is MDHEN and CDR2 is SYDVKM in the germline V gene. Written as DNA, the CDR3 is TGTGCCAGCAGTGCCAGCGGGAGGGTTGGGAATGAGCAGTTCTTC. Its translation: CASSASGRVGNEQFF.

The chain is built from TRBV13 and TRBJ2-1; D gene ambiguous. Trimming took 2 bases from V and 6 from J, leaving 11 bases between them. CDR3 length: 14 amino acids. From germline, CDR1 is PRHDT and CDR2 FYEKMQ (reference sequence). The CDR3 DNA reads TGTGCCAGCAGCTTACCGAGGTTTAGCAATGAGCAGTTCTTC. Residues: CASSLPRFSNEQFF.

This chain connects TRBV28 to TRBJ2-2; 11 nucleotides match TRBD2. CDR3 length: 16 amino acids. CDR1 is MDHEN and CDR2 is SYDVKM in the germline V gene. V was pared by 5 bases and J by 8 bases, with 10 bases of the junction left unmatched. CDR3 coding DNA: TGTGCCAGCAGTCCTCGGACTAGCGGGTCCCGGGGGGAGCTGTTTTTT. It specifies CASSPRTSGSRGELFF.